This TCR beta chain stems from a study of T cells after yellow fever vaccination. 5'RACE template switching generated TCR cDNA, adding a universal primer site and UMIs. MiXCR was run by TCRdb on the 5' RACE reads, yielding one entry per CDR3 protein. The data show over 85,000 distinct CDR3 sequences, with about 8.4% seen just once and 16% held by the top ten. This clonotype has more than one count but fewer than ten. From germline, CDR1 is LNHNV and CDR2 YYDKDF (reference sequence). The CDR3 loop spans 14 amino acids. Unmatched junction bases numbered 3, after V lost 0 bases and J lost 8 bases. Study results and caveats: Only a minor proportion of clonotypes was detected across both CD4 and CD8 compartments. Boosting was followed by the reappearance of most primary-vaccination clones (just under 97% CD4, around 90% CD8). Though it reached lower strength, the secondary response hit its peak faster, day 5 versus 15.

The sample consisted of CD8+ T cells not binding an NS4B(214-222) dextramer, sorted from PBMCs, taken less than 16 days after the first yellow fever vaccination. V is TRBV15 and J is TRBJ2-1; 8 nucleotides agree with TRBD1. The clonotype comes from a man aged 18-30 years who received the YFV17D yellow fever vaccine. The CDR3, as DNA: TGTGCCACCAGCAGAGAAGAGACAGGGGATGAGCAGTTCTTC. This codes for CATSREETGDEQFF.